This T cell receptor (beta chain) was retrieved from a study of somatic mutations in cytotoxic T cells in rheumatoid arthritis. Study details: Collection of patient blood (around 33 ml EDTA) took place right after diagnosis, before any treatment. Flow sorting yielded some V beta antibody-stained T-cell populations at nearly 100% purity, among them V beta1+ cells sequenced for TCRB. Study conclusions and caveats: Antigens bound by the expanded CD8+ clones were not identified.

Positively selected by magnetic beads, CD4+ and CD8+ cells were purity-checked by flow cytometry. As concerns this clone: The antigen remains unidentified.

Here immunoSEQ multiplex PCR was the method, and the copy in TCRdb shows in-frame clones only, minus some. Of roughly 13,000 clones listed, just under 80% are singletons. CDR1 and CDR2 from the germline V gene are MDHEN and SYDVKM. Trimming cost V 1 base and J 7 bases, with 5 bases left between them. The CDR3 runs 11 residues. The chain uses TRBV28 and TRBJ2-7; no reliable D call. Sequenced material: CD8+ T cells sorted from blood. The receptor was isolated from an adult with rheumatoid arthritis. The DNA of the CDR3 is TGTGCCAGCAGTTTATCTCGGGAGCAGTACTTC. Translated, it gives CASSLSREQYF. Complete variable domain (other parts from reference TRBV28 and TRBJ2-7): DVKVTQSSRYLVKRTGEKVFLECVQDMDHENMFWYRQDPGLGLRLIYFSYDVKMKEKGDIPEGYSVSREKKERFSLILESASTNQTSMYLCASSLSREQYFGPGTRLTVT.